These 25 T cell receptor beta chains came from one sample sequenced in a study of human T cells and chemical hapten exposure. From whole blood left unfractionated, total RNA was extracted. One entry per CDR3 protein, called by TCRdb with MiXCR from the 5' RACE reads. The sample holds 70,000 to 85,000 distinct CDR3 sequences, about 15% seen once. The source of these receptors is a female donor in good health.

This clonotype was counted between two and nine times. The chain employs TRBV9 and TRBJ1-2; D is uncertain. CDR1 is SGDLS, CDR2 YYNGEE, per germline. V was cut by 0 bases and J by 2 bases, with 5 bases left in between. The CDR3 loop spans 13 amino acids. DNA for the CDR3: TGTGCCAGCAGCGTAGGCAACAACTATGGCTACACCTTC. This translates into CASSVGNNYGYTF.

The CDR3 is CASRGGANSPLHF. In nucleotides, the CDR3 is TGTGCCAGCAGGGGGGGGGCAAATTCACCCCTCCACTTT. The rearrangement uses TRBV28 and TRBJ1-6, with a possible D match to TRBD1 (6 bases). This CDR3 region has 13 residues. Trimming removed 6 bases at V and 7 bases at J, with 10 bases between. From germline, CDR1 is MDHEN and CDR2 SYDVKM.

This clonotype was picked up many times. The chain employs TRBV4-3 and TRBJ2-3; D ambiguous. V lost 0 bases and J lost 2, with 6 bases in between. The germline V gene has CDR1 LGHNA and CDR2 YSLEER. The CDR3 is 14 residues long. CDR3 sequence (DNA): TGCGCCAGCAGCCAAGATGTTAACACAGATACGCAGTATTTT. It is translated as CASSQDVNTDTQYF.

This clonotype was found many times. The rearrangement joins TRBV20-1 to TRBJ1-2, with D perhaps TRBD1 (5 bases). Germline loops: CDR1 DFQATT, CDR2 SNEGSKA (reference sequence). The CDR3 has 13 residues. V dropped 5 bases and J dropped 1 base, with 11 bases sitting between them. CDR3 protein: CSAGQVFNYGYTF. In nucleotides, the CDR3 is TGCAGTGCTGGACAAGTTTTTAACTATGGCTACACCTTC.

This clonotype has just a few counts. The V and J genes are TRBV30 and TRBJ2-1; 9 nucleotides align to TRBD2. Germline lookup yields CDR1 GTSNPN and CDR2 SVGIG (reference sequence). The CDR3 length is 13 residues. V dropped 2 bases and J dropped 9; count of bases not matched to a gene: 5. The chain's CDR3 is CAWSPGLAGEQFF. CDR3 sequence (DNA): TGTGCCTGGAGTCCGGGACTAGCCGGTGAGCAGTTCTTC.

The CDR3 is CASSSTSGNNEQFF. The CDR3 DNA reads as TGTGCCAGCAGCTCTACTAGCGGGAACAATGAGCAGTTCTTC. The chain is built from TRBV5-4 and TRBJ2-1, with 10 bases fitting TRBD2. The CDR3 is made up of 14 amino acids. The J segment lost 5 bases and the V segment lost 3 bases, leaving 2 bases of the junction unmatched. CDR1 and CDR2 from the germline V gene are SGHNT and YYREEE (reference sequence).

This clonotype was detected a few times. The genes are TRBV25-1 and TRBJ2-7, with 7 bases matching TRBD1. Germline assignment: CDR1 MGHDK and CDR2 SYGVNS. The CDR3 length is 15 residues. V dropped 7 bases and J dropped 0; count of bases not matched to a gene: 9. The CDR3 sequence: CASTKRTGLSYEQYF. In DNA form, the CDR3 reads TGTGCCAGCACCAAAAGGACAGGACTCTCCTACGAGCAGTACTTC.

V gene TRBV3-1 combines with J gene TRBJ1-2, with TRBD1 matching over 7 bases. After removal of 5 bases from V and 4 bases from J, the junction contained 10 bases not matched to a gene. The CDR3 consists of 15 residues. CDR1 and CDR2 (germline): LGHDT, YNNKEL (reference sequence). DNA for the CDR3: TGTGCCAGCAGCTCGCTAACGACAGGGATCTATGGCTACACCTTC. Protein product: CASSSLTTGIYGYTF.

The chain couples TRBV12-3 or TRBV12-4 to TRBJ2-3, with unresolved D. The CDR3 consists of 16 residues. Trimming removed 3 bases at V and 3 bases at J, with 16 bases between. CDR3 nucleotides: TGTGCCAGCAGTTTCCCCGGATCACTACAGACAGATACGCAGTATTTT. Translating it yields CASSFPGSLQTDTQYF.

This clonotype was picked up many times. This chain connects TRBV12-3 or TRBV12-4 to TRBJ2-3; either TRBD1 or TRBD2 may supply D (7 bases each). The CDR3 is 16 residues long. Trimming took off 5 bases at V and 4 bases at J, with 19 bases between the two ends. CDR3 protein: CASSPGSGGRADTQYF. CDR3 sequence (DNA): TGTGCCAGCAGTCCCGGGTCAGGGGGGAGGGCAGATACGCAGTATTTT.

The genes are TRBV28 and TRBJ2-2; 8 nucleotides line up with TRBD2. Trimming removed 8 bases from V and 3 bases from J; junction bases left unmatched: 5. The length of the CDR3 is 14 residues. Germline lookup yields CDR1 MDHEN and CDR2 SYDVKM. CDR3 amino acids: CASAGGPYTGELFF. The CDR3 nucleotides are TGTGCCAGCGCGGGGGGCCCGTACACCGGGGAGCTGTTTTTT.

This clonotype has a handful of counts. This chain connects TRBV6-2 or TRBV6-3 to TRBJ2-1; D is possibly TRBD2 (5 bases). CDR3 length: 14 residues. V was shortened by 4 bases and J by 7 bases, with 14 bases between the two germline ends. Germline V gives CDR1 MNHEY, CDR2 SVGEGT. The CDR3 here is CASSSTLPGNEQFF. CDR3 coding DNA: TGTGCCAGCAGTTCCACCCTGCCGGGAAATGAGCAGTTCTTC.

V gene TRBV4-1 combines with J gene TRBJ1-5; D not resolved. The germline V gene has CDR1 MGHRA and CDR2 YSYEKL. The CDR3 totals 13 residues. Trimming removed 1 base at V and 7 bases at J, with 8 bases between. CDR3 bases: TGCGCCAGCAGCCAAGCTCGGAACCAGCCCCAGCATTTT. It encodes CASSQARNQPQHF.

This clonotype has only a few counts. CDR3 in amino acids: CSATGTFQETQYF. The CDR3 DNA reads as TGCAGTGCAACCGGGACATTTCAAGAGACCCAGTACTTC. This chain links TRBV20-1 with TRBJ2-5; possible D gene TRBD1, 6 bases. Germline V gives CDR1 DFQATT, CDR2 SNEGSKA (reference sequence). The ends were cut back, 6 bases at V and 2 bases at J, with 13 bases in the middle. The CDR3 loop spans 13 amino acids.

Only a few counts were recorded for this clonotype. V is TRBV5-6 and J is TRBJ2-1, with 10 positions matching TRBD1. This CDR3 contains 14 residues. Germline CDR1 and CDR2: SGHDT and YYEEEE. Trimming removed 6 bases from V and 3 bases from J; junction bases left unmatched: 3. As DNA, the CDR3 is TGTGCCAGCAACGACAGGGGGCGCTACAATGAGCAGTTCTTC. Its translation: CASNDRGRYNEQFF.

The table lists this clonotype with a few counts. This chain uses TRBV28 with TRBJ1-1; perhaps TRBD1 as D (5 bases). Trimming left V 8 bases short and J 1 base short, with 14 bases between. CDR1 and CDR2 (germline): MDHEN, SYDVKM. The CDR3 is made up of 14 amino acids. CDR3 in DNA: TGTGCCAGCGAAGGAGTAGGGGAGAACACTGAAGCTTTCTTT. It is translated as CASEGVGENTEAFF.

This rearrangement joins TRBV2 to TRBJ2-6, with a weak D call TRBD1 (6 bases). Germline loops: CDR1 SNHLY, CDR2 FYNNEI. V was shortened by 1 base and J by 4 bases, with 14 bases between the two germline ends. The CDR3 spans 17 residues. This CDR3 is CASSEGYRAAGANVLTF. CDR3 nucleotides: TGTGCCAGCAGTGAAGGATACAGGGCGGCCGGGGCCAACGTCCTGACTTTC.

CDR3 loop: CASSLIVNTGELFF. DNA for the CDR3: TGTGCCAGCAGCTTAATAGTGAACACCGGGGAGCTGTTTTTT. The V call is TRBV7-2, the J call TRBJ2-2; D unclear. The V end lost 2 bases, the J end lost 1 base, and 5 bases lay between the germline ends. CDR3 length equals 14 residues. Germline CDR1 SGHTA, CDR2 FQGNSA.

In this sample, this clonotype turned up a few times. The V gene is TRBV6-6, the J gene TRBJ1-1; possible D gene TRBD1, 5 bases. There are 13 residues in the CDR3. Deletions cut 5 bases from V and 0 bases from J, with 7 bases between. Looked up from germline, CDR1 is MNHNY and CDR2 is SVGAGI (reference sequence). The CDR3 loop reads CASSPQVNTEAFF. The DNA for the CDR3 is TGTGCCAGCAGTCCACAGGTGAACACTGAAGCTTTCTTT.

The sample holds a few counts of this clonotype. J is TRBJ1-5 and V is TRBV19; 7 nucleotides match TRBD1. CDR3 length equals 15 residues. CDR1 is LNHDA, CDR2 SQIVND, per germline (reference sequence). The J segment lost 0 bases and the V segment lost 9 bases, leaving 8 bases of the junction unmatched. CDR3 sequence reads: CASGGRGNSNQPQHF. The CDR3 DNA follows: TGTGCCAGCGGGGGCAGGGGGAATAGCAATCAGCCCCAGCATTTT.

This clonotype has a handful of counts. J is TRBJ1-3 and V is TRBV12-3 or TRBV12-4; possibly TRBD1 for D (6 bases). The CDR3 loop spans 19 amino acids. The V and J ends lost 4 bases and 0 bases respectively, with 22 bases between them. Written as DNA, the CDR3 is TGTGCCAGCAGTTGGGGAACCAAACAGGGACCCCTCTCTGGAAACACCATATATTTT. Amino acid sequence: CASSWGTKQGPLSGNTIYF.

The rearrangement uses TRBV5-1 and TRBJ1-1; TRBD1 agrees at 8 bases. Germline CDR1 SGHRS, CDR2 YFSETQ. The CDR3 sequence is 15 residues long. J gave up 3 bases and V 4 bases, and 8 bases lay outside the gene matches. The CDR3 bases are TGCGCCAGCAGCCTTTTGGAACAGGGGGACACTGAAGCTTTCTTT. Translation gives CASSLLEQGDTEAFF.

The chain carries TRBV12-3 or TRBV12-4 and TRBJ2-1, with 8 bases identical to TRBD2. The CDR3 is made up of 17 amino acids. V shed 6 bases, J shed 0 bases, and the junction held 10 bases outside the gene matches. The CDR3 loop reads CASRSRGGRFSYNEQFF. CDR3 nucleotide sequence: TGTGCCAGCAGGTCTCGGGGGGGGCGATTCTCCTACAATGAGCAGTTCTTC.

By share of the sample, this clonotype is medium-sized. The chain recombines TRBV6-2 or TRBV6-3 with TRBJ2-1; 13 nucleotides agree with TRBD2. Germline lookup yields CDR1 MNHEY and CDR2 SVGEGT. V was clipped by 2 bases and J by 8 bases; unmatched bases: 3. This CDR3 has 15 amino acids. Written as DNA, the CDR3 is TGTGCCAGCAGTTACAGGACTAGCGGGGGACATGAGCAGTTCTTC. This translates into CASSYRTSGGHEQFF.

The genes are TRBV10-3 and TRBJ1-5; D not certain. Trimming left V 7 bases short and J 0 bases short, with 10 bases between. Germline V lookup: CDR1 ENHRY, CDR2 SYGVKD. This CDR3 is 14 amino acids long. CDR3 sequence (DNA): TGTGCCATCACCGAGGACCTTAGCAATCAGCCCCAGCATTTT. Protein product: CAITEDLSNQPQHF.